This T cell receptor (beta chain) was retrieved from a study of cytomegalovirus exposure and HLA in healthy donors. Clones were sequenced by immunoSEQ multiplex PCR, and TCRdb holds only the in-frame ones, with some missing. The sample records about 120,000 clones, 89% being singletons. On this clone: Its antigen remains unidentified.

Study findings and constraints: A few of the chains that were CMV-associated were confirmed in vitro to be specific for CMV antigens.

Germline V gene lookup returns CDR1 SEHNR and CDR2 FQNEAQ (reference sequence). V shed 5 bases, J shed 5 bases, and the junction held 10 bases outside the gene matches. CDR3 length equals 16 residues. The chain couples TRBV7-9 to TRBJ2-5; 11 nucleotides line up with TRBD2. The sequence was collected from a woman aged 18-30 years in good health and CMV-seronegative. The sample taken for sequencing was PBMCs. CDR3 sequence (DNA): TGTGCCAGCAGCGCTACTAGCGGGGGCATCCGGGAGACCCAGTACTTC. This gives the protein CASSATSGGIRETQYF.